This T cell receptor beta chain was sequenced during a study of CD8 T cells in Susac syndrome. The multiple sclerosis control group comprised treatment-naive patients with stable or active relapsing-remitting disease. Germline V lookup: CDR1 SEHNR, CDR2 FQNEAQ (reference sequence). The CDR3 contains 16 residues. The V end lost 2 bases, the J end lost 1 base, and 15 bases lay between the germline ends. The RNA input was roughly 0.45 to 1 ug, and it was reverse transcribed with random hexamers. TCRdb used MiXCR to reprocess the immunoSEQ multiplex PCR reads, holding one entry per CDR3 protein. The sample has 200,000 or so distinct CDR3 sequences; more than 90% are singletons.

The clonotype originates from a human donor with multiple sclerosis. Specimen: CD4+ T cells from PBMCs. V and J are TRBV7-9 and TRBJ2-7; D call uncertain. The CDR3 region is CASSLSPRRSSYEQYF. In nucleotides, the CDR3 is TGTGCCAGCAGCTTAAGTCCCCGCAGGTCATCCTACGAGCAGTACTTC.